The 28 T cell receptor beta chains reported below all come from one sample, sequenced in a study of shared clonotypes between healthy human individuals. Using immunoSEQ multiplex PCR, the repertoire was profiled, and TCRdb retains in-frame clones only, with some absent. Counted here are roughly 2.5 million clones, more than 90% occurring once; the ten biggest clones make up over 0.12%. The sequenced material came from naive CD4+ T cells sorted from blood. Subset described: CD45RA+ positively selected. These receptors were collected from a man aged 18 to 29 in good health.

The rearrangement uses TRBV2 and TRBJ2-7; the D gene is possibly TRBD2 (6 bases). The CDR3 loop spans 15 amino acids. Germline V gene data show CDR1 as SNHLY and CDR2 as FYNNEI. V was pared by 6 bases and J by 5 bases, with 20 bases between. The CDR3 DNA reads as TGTGCCAGCAGGCCGGGACTCCTCGCGAGCAACGAGCAGTACTTC. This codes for CASRPGLLASNEQYF.

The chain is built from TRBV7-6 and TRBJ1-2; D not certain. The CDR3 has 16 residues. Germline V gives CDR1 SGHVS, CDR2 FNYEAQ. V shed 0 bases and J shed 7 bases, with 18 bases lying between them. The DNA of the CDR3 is TGTGCCAGCAGCTTAGCGATTGGCGAACTCGGTCCTGGCTACACCTTC. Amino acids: CASSLAIGELGPGYTF.

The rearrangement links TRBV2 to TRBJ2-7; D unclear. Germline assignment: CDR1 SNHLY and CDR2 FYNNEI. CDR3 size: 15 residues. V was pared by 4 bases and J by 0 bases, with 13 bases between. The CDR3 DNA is TGTGCCAGCAGTGGTGGCAGGACCTTCTCCTACGAGCAGTACTTC. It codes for CASSGGRTFSYEQYF.

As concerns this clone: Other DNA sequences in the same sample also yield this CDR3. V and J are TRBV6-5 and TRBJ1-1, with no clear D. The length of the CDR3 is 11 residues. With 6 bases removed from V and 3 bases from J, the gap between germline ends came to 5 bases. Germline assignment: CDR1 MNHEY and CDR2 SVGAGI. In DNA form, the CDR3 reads TGTGCCAGCAGAAGGGACACTGAAGCTTTCTTT. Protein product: CASRRDTEAFF.

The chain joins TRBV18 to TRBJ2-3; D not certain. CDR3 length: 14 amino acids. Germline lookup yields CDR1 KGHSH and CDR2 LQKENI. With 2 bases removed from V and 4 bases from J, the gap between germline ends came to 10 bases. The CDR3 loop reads CASSPGVTADTQYF. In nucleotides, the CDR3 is TGTGCCAGCTCACCAGGGGTTACCGCAGATACGCAGTATTTT. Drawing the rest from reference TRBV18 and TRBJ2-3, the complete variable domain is NAGVMQNPRHLVRRRGQEARLRCSPMKGHSHVYWYRQLPEEGLKFMVYLQKENIIDESGMPKERFSAEFPKEGPSILRIQQVVRGDSAAYFCASSPGVTADTQYFGPGTRLTVL.

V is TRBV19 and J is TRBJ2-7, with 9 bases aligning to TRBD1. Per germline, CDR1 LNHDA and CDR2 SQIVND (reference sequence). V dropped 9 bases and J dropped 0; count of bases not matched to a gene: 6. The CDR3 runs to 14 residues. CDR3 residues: CASQQGAGSYEQYF. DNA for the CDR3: TGTGCCAGCCAACAGGGGGCCGGCTCCTACGAGCAGTACTTC. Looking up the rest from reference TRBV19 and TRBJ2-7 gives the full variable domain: DGGITQSPKYLFRKEGQNVTLSCEQNLNHDAMYWYRQDPGQGLRLIYYSQIVNDFQKGDIAEGYSVSREKKESFPLTVTSAQKNPTAFYLCASQQGAGSYEQYFGPGTRLTVT.

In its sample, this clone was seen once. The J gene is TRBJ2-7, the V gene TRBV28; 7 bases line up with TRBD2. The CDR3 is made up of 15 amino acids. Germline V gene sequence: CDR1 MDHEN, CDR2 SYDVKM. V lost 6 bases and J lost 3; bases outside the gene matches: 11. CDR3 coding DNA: TGTGCCAGCAGCCCTTATCTAGCGGACCGCTACGAGCAGTACTTC. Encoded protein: CASSPYLADRYEQYF.

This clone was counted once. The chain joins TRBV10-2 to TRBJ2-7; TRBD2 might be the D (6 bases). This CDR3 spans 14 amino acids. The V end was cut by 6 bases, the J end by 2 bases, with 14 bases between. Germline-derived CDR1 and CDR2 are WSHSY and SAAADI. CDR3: CASRPGGKTYEQYF. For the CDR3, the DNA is TGCGCCAGCAGACCCGGAGGGAAGACCTACGAGCAGTACTTC.

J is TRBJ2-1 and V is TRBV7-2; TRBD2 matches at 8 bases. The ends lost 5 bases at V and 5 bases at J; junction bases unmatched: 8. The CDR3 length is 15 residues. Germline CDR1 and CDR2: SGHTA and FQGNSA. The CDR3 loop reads CASSTTGGTHNEQFF. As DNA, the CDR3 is TGTGCCAGCAGCACGACGGGAGGGACCCACAATGAGCAGTTCTTC.

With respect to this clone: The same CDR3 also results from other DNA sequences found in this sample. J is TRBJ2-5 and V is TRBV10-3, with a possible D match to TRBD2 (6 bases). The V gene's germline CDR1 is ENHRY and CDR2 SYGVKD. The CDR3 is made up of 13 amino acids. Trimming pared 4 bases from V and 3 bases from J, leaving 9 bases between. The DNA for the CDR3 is TGTGCCATCAGTGGCGGCGGGGAAGAGACCCAGTACTTC. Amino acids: CAISGGGEETQYF.

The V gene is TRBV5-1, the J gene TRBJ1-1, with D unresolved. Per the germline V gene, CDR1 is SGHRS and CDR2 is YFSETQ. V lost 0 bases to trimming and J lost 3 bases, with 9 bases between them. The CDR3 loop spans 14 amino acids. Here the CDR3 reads CASSLDQTYTEAFF. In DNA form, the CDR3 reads TGCGCCAGCAGCTTGGATCAGACTTACACTGAAGCTTTCTTT.

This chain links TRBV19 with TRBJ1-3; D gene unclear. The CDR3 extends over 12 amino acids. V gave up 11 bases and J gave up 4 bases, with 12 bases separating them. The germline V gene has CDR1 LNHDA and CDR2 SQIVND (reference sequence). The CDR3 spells CASTGVGNTIYF. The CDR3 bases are TGTGCCTCAACCGGGGTAGGAAACACCATATATTTT.

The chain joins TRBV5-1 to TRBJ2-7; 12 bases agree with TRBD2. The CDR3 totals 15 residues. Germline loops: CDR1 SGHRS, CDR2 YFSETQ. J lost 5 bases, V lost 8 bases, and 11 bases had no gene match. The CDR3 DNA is TGCGCCAGGAGACTAGCGGGAGTACAAAGGAACGAGCAGTACTTC. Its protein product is CARRLAGVQRNEQYF.

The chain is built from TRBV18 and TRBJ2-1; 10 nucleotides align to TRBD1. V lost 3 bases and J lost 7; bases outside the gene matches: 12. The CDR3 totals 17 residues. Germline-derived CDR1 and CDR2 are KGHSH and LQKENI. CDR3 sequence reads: CASSPGTGAQLRNEQFF. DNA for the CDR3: TGTGCCAGCTCACCGGGGACAGGGGCTCAGCTCAGGAATGAGCAGTTCTTC. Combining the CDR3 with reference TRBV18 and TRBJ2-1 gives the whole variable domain NAGVMQNPRHLVRRRGQEARLRCSPMKGHSHVYWYRQLPEEGLKFMVYLQKENIIDESGMPKERFSAEFPKEGPSILRIQQVVRGDSAAYFCASSPGTGAQLRNEQFFGPGTRLTVL.

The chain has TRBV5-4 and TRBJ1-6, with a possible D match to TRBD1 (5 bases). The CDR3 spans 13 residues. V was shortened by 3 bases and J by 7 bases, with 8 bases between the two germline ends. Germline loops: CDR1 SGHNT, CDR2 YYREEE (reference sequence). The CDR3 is CASSWDQNSPLHF. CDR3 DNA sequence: TGTGCCAGCAGCTGGGACCAAAATTCACCCCTCCACTTT.

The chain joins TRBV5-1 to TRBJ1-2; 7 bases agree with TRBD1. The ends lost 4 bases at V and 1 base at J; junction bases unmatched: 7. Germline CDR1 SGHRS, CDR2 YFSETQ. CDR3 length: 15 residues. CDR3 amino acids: CASSTGQLHNYGYTF. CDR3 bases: TGCGCCAGCAGCACGGGACAGCTCCATAACTATGGCTACACCTTC.

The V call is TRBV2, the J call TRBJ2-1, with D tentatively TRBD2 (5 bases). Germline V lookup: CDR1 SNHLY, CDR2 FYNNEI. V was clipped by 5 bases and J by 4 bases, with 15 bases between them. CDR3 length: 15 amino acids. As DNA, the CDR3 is TGTGCCAGCAGTCTCATGGGGTCGGGGTACAATGAGCAGTTCTTC. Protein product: CASSLMGSGYNEQFF.

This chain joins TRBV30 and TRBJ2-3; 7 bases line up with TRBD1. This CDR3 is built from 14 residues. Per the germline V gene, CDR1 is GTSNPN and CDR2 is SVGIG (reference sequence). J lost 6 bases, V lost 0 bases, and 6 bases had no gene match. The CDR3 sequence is CAWSVRGGKDTQYF. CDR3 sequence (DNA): TGTGCCTGGAGTGTACGAGGGGGCAAGGATACGCAGTATTTT. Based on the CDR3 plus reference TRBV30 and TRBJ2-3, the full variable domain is SQTIHQWPATLVQPVGSPLSLECTVEGTSNPNLYWYRQAAGRGLQLLFYSVGIGQISSEVPQNLSASRPQDRQFILSSKKLLLSDSGFYLCAWSVRGGKDTQYFGPGTRLTVL.

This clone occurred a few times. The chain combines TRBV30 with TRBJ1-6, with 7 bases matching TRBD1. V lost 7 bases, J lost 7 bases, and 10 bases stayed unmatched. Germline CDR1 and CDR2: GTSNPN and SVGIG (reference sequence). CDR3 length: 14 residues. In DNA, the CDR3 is TGTGCCTCCACCCCACAGGGGCGCAATTCACCCCTCCACTTT. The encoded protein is CASTPQGRNSPLHF.

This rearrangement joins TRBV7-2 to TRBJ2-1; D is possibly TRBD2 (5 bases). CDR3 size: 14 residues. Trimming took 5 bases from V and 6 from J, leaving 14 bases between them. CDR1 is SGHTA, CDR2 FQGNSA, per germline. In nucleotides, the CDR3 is TGTGCCAGCAGCACCGGACTTGGGGTCAATGAGCAGTTCTTC. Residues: CASSTGLGVNEQFF. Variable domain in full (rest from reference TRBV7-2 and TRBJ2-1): GAGVSQSPSNKVTEKGKDVELRCDPISGHTALYWYRQSLGQGLEFLIYFQGNSAPDKSGLPSDRFSAERTGGSVSTLTIQRTQQEDSAVYLCASSTGLGVNEQFFGPGTRLTVL.

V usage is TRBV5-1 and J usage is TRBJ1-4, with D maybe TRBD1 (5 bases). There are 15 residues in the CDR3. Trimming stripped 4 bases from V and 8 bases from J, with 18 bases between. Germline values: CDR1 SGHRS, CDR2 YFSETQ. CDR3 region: CASSPEVGAGEKLFF. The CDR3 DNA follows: TGCGCCAGCAGCCCGGAGGTCGGGGCTGGAGAAAAACTGTTTTTT.

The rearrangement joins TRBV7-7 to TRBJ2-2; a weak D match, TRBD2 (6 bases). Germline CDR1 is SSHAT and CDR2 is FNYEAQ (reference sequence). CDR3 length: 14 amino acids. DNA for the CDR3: TGTGCTAGCTCCTCTGGGGGGATAACCGGGGAGCTGTTTTTT. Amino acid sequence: CASSSGGITGELFF.

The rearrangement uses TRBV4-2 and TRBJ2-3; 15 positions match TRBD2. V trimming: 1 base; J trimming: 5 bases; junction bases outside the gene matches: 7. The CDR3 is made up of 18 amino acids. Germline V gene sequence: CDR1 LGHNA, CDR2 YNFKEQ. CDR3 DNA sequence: TGTGCCAGCAGCCAAGGCGGACTAGCGGGGGGGCCGGTAGATACGCAGTATTTT. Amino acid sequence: CASSQGGLAGGPVDTQYF.

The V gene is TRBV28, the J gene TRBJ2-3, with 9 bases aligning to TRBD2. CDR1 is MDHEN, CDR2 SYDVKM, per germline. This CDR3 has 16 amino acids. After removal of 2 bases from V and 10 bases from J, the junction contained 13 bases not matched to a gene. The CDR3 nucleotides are TGTGCCAGCAGTTTAAGGAAAACTAGCGGGCAGAGGGCGCAGTATTTT. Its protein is CASSLRKTSGQRAQYF.

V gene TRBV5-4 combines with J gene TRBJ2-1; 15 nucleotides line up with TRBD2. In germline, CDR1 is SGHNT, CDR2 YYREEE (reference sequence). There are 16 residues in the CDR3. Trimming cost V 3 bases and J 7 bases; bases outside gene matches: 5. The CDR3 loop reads CASSSGTSGRSNEQFF. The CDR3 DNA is TGTGCCAGCAGCTCCGGGACTAGCGGGAGGTCGAATGAGCAGTTCTTC. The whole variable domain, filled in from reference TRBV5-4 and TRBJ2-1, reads ETGVTQSPTHLIKTRGQQVTLRCSSQSGHNTVSWYQQALGQGPQFIFQYYREEENGRGNFPPRFSGLQFPNYSSELNVNALELDDSALYLCASSSGTSGRSNEQFFGPGTRLTVL.

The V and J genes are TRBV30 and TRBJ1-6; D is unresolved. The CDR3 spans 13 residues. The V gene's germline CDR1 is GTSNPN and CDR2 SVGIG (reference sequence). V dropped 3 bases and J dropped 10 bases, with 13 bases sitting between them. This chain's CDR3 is CAWRERRESPLHF. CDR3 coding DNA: TGTGCCTGGAGAGAACGGAGGGAATCACCCCTCCACTTT.

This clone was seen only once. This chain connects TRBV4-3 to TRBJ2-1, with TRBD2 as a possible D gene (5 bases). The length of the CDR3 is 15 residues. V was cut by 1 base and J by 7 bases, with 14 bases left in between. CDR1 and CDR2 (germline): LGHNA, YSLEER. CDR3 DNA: TGCGCCAGCAGCCAAGGTATGCTAGCTAAAAATGAGCAGTTCTTC. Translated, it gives CASSQGMLAKNEQFF.

The chain's CDR3 is CASSPGLAQMRNTGELFF. CDR3 in DNA: TGCGCCAGCAGCCCGGGACTAGCCCAGATGAGGAACACCGGGGAGCTGTTTTTT. This chain joins TRBV5-1 and TRBJ2-2; 9 bases align to TRBD2. Germline V gives CDR1 SGHRS, CDR2 YFSETQ. V lost 4 bases to trimming and J lost 1 base; unmatched junction nucleotides: 11. The CDR3 has 18 amino acids.